The 17 T cell receptor beta chains below come from one sample, sequenced in a study of blood T cell repertoires in COVID-19. Assay used: immunoSEQ multiplex PCR; TCRdb lists only in-frame clones, some missing. The sample lists roughly 250,000 clones; about 87% were seen once. The material sequenced was PBMCs or T cells enriched from blood (not recorded which). The receptors were gathered from a woman between 50 and 59 years old who had recovered from COVID-19.

The V call is TRBV12-3 or TRBV12-4, the J call TRBJ1-3; no firm D call. The CDR3 has 12 amino acids. V lost 9 bases and J lost 3, with 9 bases in between. CDR3 sequence reads: CASTGSGNTIYF. CDR3 sequence (DNA): TGTGCCAGTACGGGAAGTGGAAACACCATATATTTT.

The V and J genes are TRBV28 and TRBJ1-2; weak D call: TRBD1 (6 bases). Deletions cut 3 bases from V and 2 bases from J, with 13 bases between. This CDR3 is built from 15 residues. Germline V gene data show CDR1 as MDHEN and CDR2 as SYDVKM. In nucleotides, the CDR3 is TGTGCCAGCAGTTTCCCGGACAGATTCAACTATGGCTACACCTTC. Its translation: CASSFPDRFNYGYTF.

This chain uses TRBV6-5 with TRBJ1-2; the match to TRBD1 covers 8 bases. The germline V gene has CDR1 MNHEY and CDR2 SVGAGI. This CDR3 is built from 16 residues. J gave up 7 bases and V 2 bases, and 12 bases lay outside the gene matches. CDR3 protein: CASSYLNPRGQGGYTF. The CDR3 DNA sequence: TGTGCCAGCAGTTACCTGAACCCCAGGGGGCAGGGTGGCTACACCTTC.

The V and J genes are TRBV25-1 and TRBJ1-2, with D unclear. Germline V gives CDR1 MGHDK, CDR2 SYGVNS. The CDR3 is made up of 15 amino acids. With 4 bases removed from V and 3 bases from J, the gap between germline ends came to 15 bases. CDR3 in amino acids: CASSGGNGAYYGYTF. The CDR3 DNA follows: TGTGCCAGCAGTGGAGGCAACGGAGCATACTATGGCTACACCTTC.

This rearrangement joins TRBV6-5 to TRBJ2-3; the D is unclear. Germline CDR1 reads MNHEY; CDR2 reads SVGAGI. CDR3 length: 11 amino acids. V lost 4 bases, J lost 5 bases, and 4 bases lay in between. The CDR3 region has the DNA TGTGCCAGCAGTTCCCTAGATACGCAGTATTTT. Protein product: CASSSLDTQYF.

The rearrangement joins TRBV11-2 to TRBJ2-1, with a tentative D call TRBD2 (6 bases). Germline CDR1 reads SGHAT; CDR2 reads FQNNGV. This CDR3 spans 13 amino acids. V was clipped by 5 bases and J by 2 bases, with 7 bases between them. The CDR3 DNA reads TGTGCCAGCAGCCCGGGAGCCTACAATGAGCAGTTCTTC. As protein: CASSPGAYNEQFF.

This clone was counted between two and nine times. This chain joins TRBV5-1 and TRBJ1-6; 7 nucleotides align to TRBD1. CDR1 is SGHRS, CDR2 YFSETQ, per germline. After removal of 4 bases from V and 7 bases from J, the junction contained 14 bases not matched to a gene. The CDR3 is made up of 17 amino acids. The CDR3 DNA sequence: TGCGCCAGCAGCCGTACCGGGACAGTGGAAGAGAATTCACCCCTCCACTTT. It specifies CASSRTGTVEENSPLHF.

This sequence joins TRBV5-8 and TRBJ1-2, with unresolved D. The CDR3 runs 12 residues. CDR1 SGHTS and CDR2 YDEGEE come from the germline V gene. V lost 1 base, J lost 6 bases, and 7 bases lay in between. The chain's CDR3 is CASSLRGDGYTF. CDR3 bases: TGTGCCAGCAGCTTGCGGGGTGATGGCTACACCTTC.

This chain uses TRBV11-3 with TRBJ1-1, with D unclear. The V and J ends lost 1 base and 9 bases respectively, with 9 bases between them. CDR3 size: 12 residues. The V gene's germline CDR1 is SGHNT and CDR2 YENEEA. DNA of the CDR3: TGTGCCAGCAGCTTAGGCCCGGGGAAAGCTTTCTTT. Amino acid sequence: CASSLGPGKAFF. Full variable domain (remainder filled in from reference TRBV11-3 and TRBJ1-1): EAGVVQSPRYKIIEKKQPVAFWCNPISGHNTLYWYLQNLGQGPELLIRYENEEAVDDSQLPKDRFSAERLKGVDSTLKIQPAELGDSAVYLCASSLGPGKAFFGQGTRLTVV.

This chain links TRBV14 with TRBJ1-6; D unresolved. V gave up 6 bases and J gave up 2 bases, with 14 bases separating them. This CDR3 has 16 amino acids. The germline CDR1 and CDR2 sequences are SGHDN and FVKESK. This CDR3 reads CASRGTSGTYNSPLHF. The DNA of the CDR3 is TGTGCCAGCAGAGGCACCAGCGGAACCTATAATTCACCCCTCCACTTT. The full variable domain, with the rest looked up from reference TRBV14 and TRBJ1-6, is EAGVTQFPSHSVIEKGQTVTLRCDPISGHDNLYWYRRVMGKEIKFLLHFVKESKQDESGMPNNRFLAERTGGTYSTLKVQPAELEDSGVYFCASRGTSGTYNSPLHFGNGTRLTVT.

The chain has TRBV7-2 and TRBJ2-5; no clear D gene. Trimming removed 4 bases at V and 5 bases at J, with 5 bases between. Germline CDR1 and CDR2: SGHTA and FQGNSA. This CDR3 region has 11 residues. Here the CDR3 reads CASSSEETQYF. The CDR3 DNA sequence: TGTGCCAGCAGCTCGGAGGAGACCCAGTACTTC. The full variable domain, its missing parts supplied by reference TRBV7-2 and TRBJ2-5, is GAGVSQSPSNKVTEKGKDVELRCDPISGHTALYWYRQSLGQGLEFLIYFQGNSAPDKSGLPSDRFSAERTGGSVSTLTIQRTQQEDSAVYLCASSSEETQYFGPGTRLLVL.

The J gene is TRBJ2-3, the V gene TRBV5-1; TRBD1 agrees at 10 bases. Germline loops: CDR1 SGHRS, CDR2 YFSETQ. J was trimmed by 7 bases and V by 2 bases; bases with no gene match: 10. CDR3 length equals 16 residues. The CDR3 sequence is CASSLERQGAFNTQYF. CDR3 in DNA: TGCGCCAGCAGCTTAGAAAGACAGGGGGCATTCAATACGCAGTATTTT.

The chain joins TRBV7-8 to TRBJ2-3; 7 bases match TRBD2. CDR3 length: 16 amino acids. The junction had 9 bases not matched to a gene; V was cut back by 4 bases and J by 2 bases. Germline loops: CDR1 SGHVS, CDR2 FQNEAQ. The CDR3 here is CASSSKREKLTDTQYF. The CDR3 coding sequence is TGTGCCAGCAGCTCTAAGCGGGAAAAACTCACAGATACGCAGTATTTT.

This clone appeared once. This chain joins TRBV7-9 and TRBJ2-1, with 7 nucleotides matching TRBD2. This CDR3 has 19 amino acids. The germline CDR1 and CDR2 sequences are SEHNR and FQNEAQ (reference sequence). The trim removed 1 base at V and 0 bases at J, leaving 12 bases unmatched. The CDR3 reads CASSLVRGSGLSSYNEQFF. In nucleotides, the CDR3 is TGTGCCAGCAGCTTAGTTCGCGGGAGCGGGCTTAGCTCCTACAATGAGCAGTTCTTC. The whole variable domain, remainder taken from reference TRBV7-9 and TRBJ2-1, is DTGVSQNPRHKITKRGQNVTFRCDPISEHNRLYWYRQTLGQGPEFLTYFQNEAQLEKSRLLSDRFSAERPKGSFSTLEIQRTEQGDSAMYLCASSLVRGSGLSSYNEQFFGPGTRLTVL.

This chain uses TRBV18 with TRBJ1-2; weak D call: TRBD1 (5 bases). V was shortened by 1 base and J by 10 bases, with 13 bases between the two germline ends. The CDR3 is 13 residues long. The germline gives CDR1 KGHSH, CDR2 LQKENI. The CDR3 is CASSPLVGPDYTF. DNA of the CDR3: TGTGCCAGCTCACCACTCGTGGGGCCAGACTACACCTTC.

CDR3 in amino acids: CASSLAQGAYEQYF. CDR3 in DNA: TGCGCCAGCAGCTTGGCCCAGGGGGCCTACGAGCAGTACTTC. The rearrangement joins TRBV5-1 to TRBJ2-7, with 7 positions matching TRBD1. The ends lost 0 bases at V and 2 bases at J; junction bases unmatched: 2. The CDR3 is 14 amino acids. The germline V gene has CDR1 SGHRS and CDR2 YFSETQ.

This chain uses TRBV15 with TRBJ2-7; D gene uncertain. The length of the CDR3 is 15 residues. Trimming cost V 1 base and J 0 bases, with 10 bases left between them. Germline V gene data show CDR1 as LNHNV and CDR2 as YYDKDF (reference sequence). The CDR3 DNA reads as TGTGCCACCAGCAGAGTGGTCGGCGGCTCCTACGAGCAGTACTTC. This sequence encodes CATSRVVGGSYEQYF.